The 16 T cell receptor beta chains below were found in one sample sequenced in a study of vaccination effects on CD4 cells after COVID-19. ViraFEST assay sequencing came after antigen-specific CD4+ T cells were expanded with viral peptide pools. Culturing for approximately 10 days preceded CD4+ T cell isolation. Among the vaccine recipients, none had a prior SARS-CoV-2 infection, and nucleocapsid antibodies were negative. Antigens for these TCRs are unknown. Produced via immunoSEQ multiplex PCR; TCRdb's table is partial and in-frame only. The repertoire holds 55,000 to 75,000 clones, with around 76% as singletons. The sequencing used CD4+ T cells from PBMCs cultured with HCoV-OC43 spike peptides, collected before COVID-19 vaccination. Subset denoted: HCoV-OC43 spike overlapping peptide pool stimulation. The receptors come from a human donor who received a COVID-19 vaccine.

This clone was picked up a small number of times. V gene TRBV2 combines with J gene TRBJ2-2; D gene ambiguous. Germline assignment: CDR1 SNHLY and CDR2 FYNNEI. V was cut by 5 bases and J by 6 bases, with 4 bases left in between. This CDR3 comprises 11 residues. CDR3 loop: CASSISGELFF. The CDR3, as DNA: TGTGCCAGCAGTATATCCGGGGAGCTGTTTTTT.

The chain employs TRBV3-1 (or the pseudogene TRBV3-2) and TRBJ1-2; TRBD1 agrees at 7 bases. Germline V gene data show CDR1 as LGHDT and CDR2 as YNNKEL (reference sequence). After removal of 0 bases from V and 7 bases from J, the junction contained 5 bases not matched to a gene. The CDR3 sequence is 14 residues long. The DNA for the CDR3 is TGTGCCAGCAGCCAAGAAGACAGGGCTTCTGGCTACACCTTC. Translating gives CASSQEDRASGYTF.

The CDR3 DNA sequence: TGCGCCAGCAGCCACGGGGGGGCTAACCAAGAGACCCAGTACTTC. This sequence encodes CASSHGGANQETQYF. The chain joins TRBV5-1 to TRBJ2-5, with 8 bases that match TRBD2. The trim removed 4 bases at V and 0 bases at J, leaving 5 bases unmatched. The CDR3 is 15 amino acids. The V gene's germline CDR1 is SGHRS and CDR2 YFSETQ. Full variable domain (remainder filled in from reference TRBV5-1 and TRBJ2-5): KAGVTQTPRYLIKTRGQQVTLSCSPISGHRSVSWYQQTPGQGLQFLFEYFSETQRNKGNFPGRFSGRQFSNSRSEMNVSTLELGDSALYLCASSHGGANQETQYFGPGTRLLVL.

The genes are TRBV7-9 and TRBJ2-5; D may correspond to TRBD1 or TRBD2 (6 bases each). CDR3 length equals 15 residues. Trimming left V 5 bases short and J 4 bases short, with 17 bases between. Germline loops: CDR1 SEHNR, CDR2 FQNEAQ (reference sequence). The CDR3 loop reads CASSLVGGRSETQYF. In DNA form, the CDR3 reads TGTGCCAGCAGCCTTGTAGGGGGGAGGTCAGAGACCCAGTACTTC.

The chain joins TRBV6-5 to TRBJ2-3, with D uncertain. The germline V gene encodes CDR1 MNHEY and CDR2 SVGAGI. The CDR3 length is 14 residues. V lost 7 bases and J 4 bases, leaving 15 bases between the germline ends. CDR3 DNA: TGTGCCAGCAACCTGGGCCCGAACGCAGATACGCAGTATTTT. Protein: CASNLGPNADTQYF.

The V and J genes are TRBV7-9 and TRBJ2-2; D perhaps matches TRBD2 (6 bases). The CDR3 has 17 residues. CDR1 SEHNR and CDR2 FQNEAQ come from the germline V gene (reference sequence). Between the trimmed V and J ends, which lost 5 bases and 2 bases, there was a span of 18 bases. CDR3 in DNA: TGTGCCAGCAGCCCCCGGGGTAGGGGAGGAAACACCGGGGAGCTGTTTTTT. It specifies CASSPRGRGGNTGELFF.

The V and J genes are TRBV7-2 and TRBJ2-5; either TRBD1 or TRBD2 may supply D (5 bases each). The germline V gene encodes CDR1 SGHTA and CDR2 FQGNSA. The CDR3 consists of 14 residues. V shed 5 bases and J shed 4 bases, with 14 bases lying between them. CDR3 sequence (DNA): TGTGCCAGCAGCCCAAATCCTGGGACAGAGACCCAGTACTTC. Amino acids: CASSPNPGTETQYF. The complete variable domain, with remaining parts taken from reference TRBV7-2 and TRBJ2-5, reads GAGVSQSPSNKVTEKGKDVELRCDPISGHTALYWYRQSLGQGLEFLIYFQGNSAPDKSGLPSDRFSAERTGGSVSTLTIQRTQQEDSAVYLCASSPNPGTETQYFGPGTRLLVL.

This chain uses TRBV5-1 with TRBJ1-4, with TRBD1 as a possible D gene (5 bases). Deletions cut 0 bases from V and 3 bases from J, with 9 bases between. The germline gives CDR1 SGHRS, CDR2 YFSETQ. CDR3 size: 15 residues. CDR3 region: CASSLEQGSNEKLFF. The CDR3 bases are TGCGCCAGCAGCTTGGAGCAGGGCTCTAATGAAAAACTGTTTTTT.

This clone was counted a few times. CDR3 coding DNA: TGCGCCAGCAGCTACGACAGGGCCTATAATTCACCCCTCCACTTT. Protein product: CASSYDRAYNSPLHF. V gene TRBV5-1 combines with J gene TRBJ1-6, with 7 bases that match TRBD1. The trim removed 3 bases at V and 2 bases at J, leaving 2 bases unmatched. Germline V gene lookup returns CDR1 SGHRS and CDR2 YFSETQ. This CDR3 is built from 15 residues.

V and J are TRBV4-3 and TRBJ1-5, with 8 bases that match TRBD1. Looked up from germline, CDR1 is LGHNA and CDR2 is YSLEER. This CDR3 region has 16 residues. J was trimmed by 2 bases and V by 2 bases; bases with no gene match: 5. CDR3 sequence: CASSQRTGLGNQPQHF. The CDR3 DNA follows: TGCGCCAGCAGCCAACGGACAGGGCTAGGCAATCAGCCCCAGCATTTT.

As for this clone: The junction and the germline gene differ at one end; a read error may be behind it. The chain links TRBV6-2 or TRBV6-3 to TRBJ2-1; D is undetermined. Germline assignment: CDR1 MNHEY and CDR2 SVGEGT. This CDR3 region has 12 residues. CDR3 protein: CASSYSFNEQFF. CDR3 DNA sequence: TGTGCCAGCAGTTACTCCTTCAATGAGCAGTTCTTC.

This clone appeared a few times. V is TRBV6-5 and J is TRBJ2-7, with D unclear. V lost 0 bases and J lost 2, with 11 bases in between. The CDR3 loop spans 15 amino acids. Per the germline V gene, CDR1 is MNHEY and CDR2 is SVGAGI. The CDR3 reads CASSYSQSITYEQYV. CDR3 nucleotide sequence: TGTGCCAGCAGTTACTCCCAAAGTATCACCTACGAGCAGTACGTC.

This clone has more than one count but fewer than ten. The gene calls are TRBV21-1 and TRBJ2-7; no check of the table's D call, TRBD1, against the DNA was made. TRBV21-1 is a recognized pseudogene. The CDR3 consists of 15 residues. The CDR3 loop is CASSKTGESGREQYV. The CDR3 DNA follows: TGTGCCAGCAGCAAAACAGGGGAATCGGGGCGCGAGCAGTACGTC.

This clone was picked up one time. This chain's CDR3 is CASTPPGGAGGYTF. The CDR3 DNA follows: TGTGCCAGCACTCCCCCCGGGGGGGCTGGGGGCTACACCTTC. The chain couples TRBV6-5 to TRBJ1-2, with D perhaps TRBD1 (6 bases). The CDR3 spans 14 residues. Trimming removed 7 bases at V and 8 bases at J, with 20 bases between. Per the germline V gene, CDR1 is MNHEY and CDR2 is SVGAGI.

Comment on this clone: This same CDR3 is encoded by further DNA sequences in the sample. V and J are TRBV5-1 and TRBJ1-4; D call uncertain. CDR1 and CDR2 (germline): SGHRS, YFSETQ. Trimming removed 0 bases from V and 3 bases from J, with 6 bases in between. This CDR3 is 14 amino acids long. CDR3 DNA sequence: TGCGCCAGCAGCTTGGGGCAGGCTAATGAAAAACTGTTTTTT. It specifies CASSLGQANEKLFF. The full variable domain, completed using reference TRBV5-1 and TRBJ1-4, is KAGVTQTPRYLIKTRGQQVTLSCSPISGHRSVSWYQQTPGQGLQFLFEYFSETQRNKGNFPGRFSGRQFSNSRSEMNVSTLELGDSALYLCASSLGQANEKLFFGSGTQLSVL.

The rearrangement uses TRBV11-3 and TRBJ2-3; TRBD1 matches at 7 bases. Germline CDR1 reads SGHNT; CDR2 reads YENEEA. The CDR3 loop spans 14 amino acids. The ends lost 1 base at V and 4 bases at J; junction bases unmatched: 2. The CDR3 protein is CASSLAGGADTQYF. The CDR3 bases are TGTGCCAGCAGCTTAGCAGGGGGTGCAGATACGCAGTATTTT.